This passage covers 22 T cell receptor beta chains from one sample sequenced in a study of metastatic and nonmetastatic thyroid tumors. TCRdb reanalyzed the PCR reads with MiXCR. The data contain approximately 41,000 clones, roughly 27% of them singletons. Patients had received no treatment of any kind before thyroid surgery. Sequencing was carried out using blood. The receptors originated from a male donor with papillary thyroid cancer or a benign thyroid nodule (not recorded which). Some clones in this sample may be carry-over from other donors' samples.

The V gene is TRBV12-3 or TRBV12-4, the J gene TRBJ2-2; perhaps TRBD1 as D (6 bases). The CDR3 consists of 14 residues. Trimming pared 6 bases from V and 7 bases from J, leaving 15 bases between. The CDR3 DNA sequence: TGTGCCAGCAGCCCTCAGAGGGGGAACGGGGAGCTGTTTTTT. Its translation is CASSPQRGNGELFF.

For the CDR3, the DNA is TGCGCCAGCAGCTTGGCCGGGGGGAGGGCCTACGAGCAGTACTTC. Translating it yields CASSLAGGRAYEQYF. This chain uses TRBV5-1 with TRBJ2-7; TRBD2 aligns across 7 bases. V dropped 0 bases and J dropped 2; count of bases not matched to a gene: 5. CDR1 is SGHRS and CDR2 is YFSETQ in the germline V gene. CDR3 length equals 15 residues.

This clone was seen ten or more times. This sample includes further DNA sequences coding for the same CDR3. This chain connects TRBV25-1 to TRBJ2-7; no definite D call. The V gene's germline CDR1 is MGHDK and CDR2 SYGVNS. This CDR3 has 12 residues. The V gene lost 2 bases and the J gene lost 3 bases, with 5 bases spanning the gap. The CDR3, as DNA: TGTGCCAGCAGTGAAATCAGCTACGAGCAGTACTTC. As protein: CASSEISYEQYF.

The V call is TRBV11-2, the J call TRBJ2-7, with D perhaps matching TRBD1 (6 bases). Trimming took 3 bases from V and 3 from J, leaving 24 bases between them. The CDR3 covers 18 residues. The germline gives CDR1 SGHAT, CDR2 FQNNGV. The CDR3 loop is CASSFKVDPAGELYEQYF. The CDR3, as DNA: TGTGCCAGCAGCTTTAAGGTGGATCCGGCAGGGGAACTCTACGAGCAGTACTTC. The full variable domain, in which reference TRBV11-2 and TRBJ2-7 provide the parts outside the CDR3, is EAGVAQSPRYKIIEKRQSVAFWCNPISGHATLYWYQQILGQGPKLLIQFQNNGVVDDSQLPKDRFSAERLKGVDSTLKIQPAKLEDSAVYLCASSFKVDPAGELYEQYFGPGTRLTVT.

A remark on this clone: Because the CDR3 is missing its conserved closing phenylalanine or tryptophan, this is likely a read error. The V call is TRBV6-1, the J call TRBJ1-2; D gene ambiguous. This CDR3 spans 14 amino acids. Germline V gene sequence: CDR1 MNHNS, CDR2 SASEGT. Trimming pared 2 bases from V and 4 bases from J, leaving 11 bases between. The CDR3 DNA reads TGTGCCAGCAGTGAACGTGGAGGGTCCTATGGCTACACCCTC. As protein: CASSERGGSYGYTL.

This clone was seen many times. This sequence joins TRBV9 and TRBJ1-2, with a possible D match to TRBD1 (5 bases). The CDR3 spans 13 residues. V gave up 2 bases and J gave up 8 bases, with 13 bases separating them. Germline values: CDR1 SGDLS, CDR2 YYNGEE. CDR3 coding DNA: TGTGCCAGCAGCGTGTCGGGGGGAGACGGCTACACCTTC. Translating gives CASSVSGGDGYTF.

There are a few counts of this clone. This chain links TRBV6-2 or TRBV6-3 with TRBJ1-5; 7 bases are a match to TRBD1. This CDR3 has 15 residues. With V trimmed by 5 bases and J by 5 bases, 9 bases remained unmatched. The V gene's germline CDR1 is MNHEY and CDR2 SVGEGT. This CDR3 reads CASSRMTGMYQPQHF. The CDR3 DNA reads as TGTGCCAGCAGTCGTATGACAGGGATGTATCAGCCCCAGCATTTT.

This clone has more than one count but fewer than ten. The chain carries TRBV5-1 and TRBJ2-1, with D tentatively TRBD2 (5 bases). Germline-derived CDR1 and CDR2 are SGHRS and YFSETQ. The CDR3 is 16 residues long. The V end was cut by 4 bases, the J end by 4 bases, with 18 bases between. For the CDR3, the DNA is TGCGCCAGCAGCCCCCAGACATCGTCGGGGTACAATGAGCAGTTCTTC. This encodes CASSPQTSSGYNEQFF. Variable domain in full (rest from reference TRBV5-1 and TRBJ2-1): KAGVTQTPRYLIKTRGQQVTLSCSPISGHRSVSWYQQTPGQGLQFLFEYFSETQRNKGNFPGRFSGRQFSNSRSEMNVSTLELGDSALYLCASSPQTSSGYNEQFFGPGTRLTVL.

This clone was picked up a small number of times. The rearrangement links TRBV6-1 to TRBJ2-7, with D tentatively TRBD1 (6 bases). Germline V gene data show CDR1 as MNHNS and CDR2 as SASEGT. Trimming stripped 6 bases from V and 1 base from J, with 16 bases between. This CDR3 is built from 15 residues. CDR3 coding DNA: TGTGCCAGCAGCTTTACAGGGAGCAAATCCTACGAGCAGTACTTC. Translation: CASSFTGSKSYEQYF.

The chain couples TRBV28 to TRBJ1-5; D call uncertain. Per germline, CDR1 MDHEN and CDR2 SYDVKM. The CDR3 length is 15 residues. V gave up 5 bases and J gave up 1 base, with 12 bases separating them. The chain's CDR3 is CASSMTPGSNQPQHF. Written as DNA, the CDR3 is TGTGCCAGCAGTATGACCCCCGGGAGCAATCAGCCCCAGCATTTT.

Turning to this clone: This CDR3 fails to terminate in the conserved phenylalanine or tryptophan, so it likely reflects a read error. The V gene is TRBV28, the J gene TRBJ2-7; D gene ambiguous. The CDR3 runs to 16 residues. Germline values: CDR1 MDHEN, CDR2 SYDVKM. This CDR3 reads CASSSAETRSYYEQYI. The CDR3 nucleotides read TGTGCAAGCAGTTCAGCTGAGACGCGGAGCTACTACGAGCAGTACATC.

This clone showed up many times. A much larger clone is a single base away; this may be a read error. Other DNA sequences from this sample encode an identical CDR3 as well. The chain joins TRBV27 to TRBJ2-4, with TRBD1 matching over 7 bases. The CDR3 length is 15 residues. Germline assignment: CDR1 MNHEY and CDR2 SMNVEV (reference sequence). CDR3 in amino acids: CASSLSEGAVYIQYF. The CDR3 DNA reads TGTGCCAGCAGTTTATCTGAGGGGGCGGTATACATTCAATACTTC.

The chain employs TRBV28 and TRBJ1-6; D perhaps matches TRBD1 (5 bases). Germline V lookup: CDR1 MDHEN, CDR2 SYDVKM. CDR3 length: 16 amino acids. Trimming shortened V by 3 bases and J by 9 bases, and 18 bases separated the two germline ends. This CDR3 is CASSFALGEICSPLHF. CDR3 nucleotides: TGTGCCAGCAGTTTCGCTTTGGGGGAGATTTGTTCACCCCTCCACTTT.

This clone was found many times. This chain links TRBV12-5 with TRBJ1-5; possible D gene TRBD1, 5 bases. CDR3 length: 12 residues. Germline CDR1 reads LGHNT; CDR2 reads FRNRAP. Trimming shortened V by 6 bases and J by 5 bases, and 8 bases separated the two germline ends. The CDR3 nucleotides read TGTGCTAGTGGCTCGACAGATCAGCCCCAGCATTTT. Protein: CASGSTDQPQHF. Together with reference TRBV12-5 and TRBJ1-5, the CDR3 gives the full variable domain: DARVTQTPRHKVTEMGQEVTMRCQPILGHNTVFWYRQTMMQGLELLAYFRNRAPLDDSGMPKDRFSAEMPDATLATLKIQPSEPRDSAVYFCASGSTDQPQHFGDGTRLSIL.

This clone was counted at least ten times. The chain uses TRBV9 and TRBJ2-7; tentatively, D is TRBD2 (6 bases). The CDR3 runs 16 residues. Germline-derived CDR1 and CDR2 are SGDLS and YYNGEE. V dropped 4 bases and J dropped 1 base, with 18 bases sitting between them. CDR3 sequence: CASSPRRLGGSYEQYF. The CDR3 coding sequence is TGTGCCAGCAGCCCACGACGATTGGGGGGATCCTACGAGCAGTACTTC. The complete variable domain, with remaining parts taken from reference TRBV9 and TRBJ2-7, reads DSGVTQTPKHLITATGQRVTLRCSPRSGDLSVYWYQQSLDQGLQFLIQYYNGEERAKGNILERFSAQQFPDLHSELNLSSLELGDSALYFCASSPRRLGGSYEQYFGPGTRLTVT.

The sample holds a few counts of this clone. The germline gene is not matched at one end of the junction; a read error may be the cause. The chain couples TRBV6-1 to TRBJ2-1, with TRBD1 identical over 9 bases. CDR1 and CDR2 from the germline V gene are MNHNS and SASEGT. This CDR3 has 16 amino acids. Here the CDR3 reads CASREGRTGDRDEQFF. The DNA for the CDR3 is TGTGCCAGCAGAGAAGGTCGGACAGGGGATAGGGATGAGCAGTTCTTC.

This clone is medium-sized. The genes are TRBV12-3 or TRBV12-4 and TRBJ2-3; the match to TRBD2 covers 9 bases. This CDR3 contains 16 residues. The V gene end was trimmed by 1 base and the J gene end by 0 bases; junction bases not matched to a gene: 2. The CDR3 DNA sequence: TGTGCCAGCAGTTTAGGGCTAGCGGGAAGCACAGATACGCAGTATTTT. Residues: CASSLGLAGSTDTQYF.

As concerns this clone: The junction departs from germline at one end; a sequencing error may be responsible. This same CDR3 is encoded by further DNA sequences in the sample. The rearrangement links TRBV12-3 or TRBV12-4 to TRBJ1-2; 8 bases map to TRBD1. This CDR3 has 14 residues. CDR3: CASTQGGSNYGYTF. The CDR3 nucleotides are TGTGCAAGCACACAGGGGGGCAGTAACTATGGATACACCTTC.

CDR3 sequence: CATSDWDRGETGELFF. The CDR3 nucleotides are TGTGCCACCAGTGATTGGGACAGGGGAGAAACCGGGGAGCTGTTTTTT. The J gene is TRBJ2-2, the V gene TRBV24-1; TRBD1 matches at 10 bases. Germline lookup yields CDR1 KGHDR and CDR2 SFDVKD. The V gene end was trimmed by 2 bases and the J gene end by 5 bases; junction bases not matched to a gene: 4. CDR3 size: 16 residues.

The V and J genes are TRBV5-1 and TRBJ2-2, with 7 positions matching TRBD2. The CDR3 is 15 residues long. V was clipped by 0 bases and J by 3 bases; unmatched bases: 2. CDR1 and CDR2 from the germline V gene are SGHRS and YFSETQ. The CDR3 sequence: CASSLDLADTGELFF. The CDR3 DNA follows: TGCGCCAGCAGCTTGGACCTAGCGGACACCGGGGAGCTGTTTTTT. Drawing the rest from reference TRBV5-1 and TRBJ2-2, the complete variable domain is KAGVTQTPRYLIKTRGQQVTLSCSPISGHRSVSWYQQTPGQGLQFLFEYFSETQRNKGNFPGRFSGRQFSNSRSEMNVSTLELGDSALYLCASSLDLADTGELFFGEGSRLTVL.

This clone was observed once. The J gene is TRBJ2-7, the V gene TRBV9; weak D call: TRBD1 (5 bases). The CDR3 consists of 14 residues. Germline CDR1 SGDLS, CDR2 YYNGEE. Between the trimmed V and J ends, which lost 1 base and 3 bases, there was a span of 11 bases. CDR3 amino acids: CASSVLSDSYEQYF. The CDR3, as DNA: TGTGCCAGCAGCGTACTCTCAGACAGCTACGAGCAGTACTTC.

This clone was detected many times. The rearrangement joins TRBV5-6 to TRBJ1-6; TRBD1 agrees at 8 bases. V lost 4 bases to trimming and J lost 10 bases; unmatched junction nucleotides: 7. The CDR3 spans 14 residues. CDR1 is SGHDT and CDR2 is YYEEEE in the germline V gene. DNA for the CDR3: TGTGCCAGCAGCCTCGACAGGGGAGGATCACCCCTCCACTTT. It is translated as CASSLDRGGSPLHF.